The present entry profiles one T cell receptor beta chain with its context. The assay was immunoSEQ multiplex PCR, and TCRdb's table has in-frame clones only and misses some. The sample contains 350,000 to 500,000 clones, around nine tenths of which appear only once. The source of the sample is a study of blood T cell repertoires in COVID-19. Material for sequencing was PBMCs or T cells enriched from blood (not recorded which). This receptor was identified in a woman aged 18-29 years who had been exposed to COVID-19.

The CDR3: CASKSGLNQPQHF. The CDR3 DNA sequence: TGTGCCAGCAAAAGCGGTCTAAATCAGCCCCAGCATTTT. The J gene is TRBJ1-5, the V gene TRBV28, with no clear D. Germline V CDR1 and CDR2: MDHEN, SYDVKM. V dropped 7 bases and J dropped 4 bases, with 11 bases sitting between them. The CDR3 sequence is 13 residues long.